One sample yielded the 3 T cell receptor beta chains listed below, sequenced in a study of blood T cell repertoires in COVID-19. The repertoire was sequenced with immunoSEQ multiplex PCR; TCRdb's copy has only in-frame clones and lacks some. This sample carries fewer than 250,000 clones, about 93% of them seen once, and the ten largest clones take about 0.8%. Sequencing was carried out using peripheral blood. These TCRs come from a man aged 60 to 75 with COVID-19, enrolled during active disease.

This clone was found once. J is TRBJ1-2 and V is TRBV6-5; no firm D call. CDR3 length: 11 amino acids. Trimming took off 10 bases at V and 0 bases at J, with 6 bases between the two ends. Germline CDR1 is MNHEY and CDR2 is SVGAGI. The CDR3 DNA sequence: TGTGCCACCATAGCTAACTATGGCTACACCTTC. Translation gives CATIANYGYTF.

The CDR3 sequence is CASSVEVRGSSGNTIYF. The CDR3 DNA reads as TGTGCCAGCAGCGTAGAGGTCCGGGGTTCCTCTGGAAACACCATATATTTT. V usage is TRBV9 and J usage is TRBJ1-3; no firm D call. Trimming cost V 0 bases and J 0 bases, with 13 bases left between them. Germline CDR1 reads SGDLS; CDR2 reads YYNGEE. This CDR3 region has 17 residues.

The chain combines TRBV5-5 with TRBJ1-1; possible D gene TRBD1, 5 bases. Per the germline V gene, CDR1 is SGHKS and CDR2 is YYEKEE (reference sequence). Deletions cut 0 bases from V and 1 base from J, with 10 bases between. The length of the CDR3 is 15 residues. CDR3: CASSLVGTSNTEAFF. CDR3 coding DNA: TGTGCCAGCAGCTTGGTTGGGACTTCGAACACTGAAGCTTTCTTT.